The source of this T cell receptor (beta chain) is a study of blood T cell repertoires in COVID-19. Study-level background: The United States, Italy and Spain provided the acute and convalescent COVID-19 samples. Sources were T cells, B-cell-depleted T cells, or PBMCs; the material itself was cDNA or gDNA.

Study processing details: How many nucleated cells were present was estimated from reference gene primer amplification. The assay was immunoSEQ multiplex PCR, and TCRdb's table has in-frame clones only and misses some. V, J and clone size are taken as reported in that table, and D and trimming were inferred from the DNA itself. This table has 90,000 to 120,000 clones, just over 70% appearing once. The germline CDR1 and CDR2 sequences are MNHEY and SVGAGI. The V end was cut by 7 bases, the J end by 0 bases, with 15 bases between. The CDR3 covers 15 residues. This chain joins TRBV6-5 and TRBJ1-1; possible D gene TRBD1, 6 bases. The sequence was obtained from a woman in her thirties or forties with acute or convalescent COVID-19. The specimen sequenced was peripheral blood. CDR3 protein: CASTSQGFMNTEAFF. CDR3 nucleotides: TGTGCCAGCACCTCACAGGGATTTATGAACACTGAAGCTTTCTTT.